This T cell receptor (beta chain) was sequenced during a study of CD4 T cells in relation to SARS-CoV-2 and coronaviruses. General observations from the study: About 65% of donors had memory CD4+ clonotypes crossrecognizing SARS-CoV-2 and common cold coronavirus spike. Compared with monoreactive clones, crossreactive clones showed significantly weaker SARS-CoV-2 expansion.

Before the COVID-19 pandemic, during about 2011-2019, CD4+ T cells were taken from unexposed donors. The V end lost 2 bases, the J end lost 0 bases, and 11 bases lay between the germline ends. In germline, CDR1 is MNHNS, CDR2 SASEGT. CDR3 length: 16 residues. For this clone: Its antigen is not known.

Only in-frame clones appear in the TCRdb table, and some are missing; sequencing was by immunoSEQ multiplex PCR. Of about 64,000 clones listed, about 94% are singletons. Sequences were obtained from naive CD4+ T cells from PBMCs. Subset of the sample: naive CD4+ T cells isolated by negative enrichment. This TCR came from a human donor in good health. The genes are TRBV6-1 and TRBJ2-1; no clear D. The CDR3 bases are TGTGCCAGCAGTGAACAGGCAGGATACTCCTACAATGAGCAGTTCTTC. Translated, it gives CASSEQAGYSYNEQFF.